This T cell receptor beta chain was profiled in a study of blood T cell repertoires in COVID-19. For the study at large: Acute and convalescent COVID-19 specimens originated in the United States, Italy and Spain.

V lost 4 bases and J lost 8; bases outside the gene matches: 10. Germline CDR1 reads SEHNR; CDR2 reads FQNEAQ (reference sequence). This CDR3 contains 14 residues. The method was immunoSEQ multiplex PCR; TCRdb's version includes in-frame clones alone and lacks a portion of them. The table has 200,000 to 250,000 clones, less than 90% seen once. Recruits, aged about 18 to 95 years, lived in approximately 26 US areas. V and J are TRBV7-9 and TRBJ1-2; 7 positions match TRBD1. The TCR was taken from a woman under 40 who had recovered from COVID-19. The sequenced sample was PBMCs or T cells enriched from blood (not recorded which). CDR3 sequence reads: CASSSTGDWEGYTF. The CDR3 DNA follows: TGTGCCAGCAGCTCTACAGGGGATTGGGAGGGCTACACCTTC. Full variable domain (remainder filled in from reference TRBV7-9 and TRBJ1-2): DTGVSQNPRHKITKRGQNVTFRCDPISEHNRLYWYRQTLGQGPEFLTYFQNEAQLEKSRLLSDRFSAERPKGSFSTLEIQRTEQGDSAMYLCASSSTGDWEGYTFGSGTRLTVV.